What follows is one T cell receptor beta chain and its context. The data stem from a study of blood T cell repertoires in COVID-19. On the study more broadly: PBMCs, B-cell-depleted T cells, or T cells were the source of the cDNA or gDNA that made up the material.

The CDR3 sequence is 14 residues long. V was cut by 4 bases and J by 0 bases, with 6 bases left in between. Germline V gene sequence: CDR1 SEHNR, CDR2 FQNEAQ (reference sequence). Data came from immunoSEQ multiplex PCR; TCRdb stores just in-frame clones and leaves some out. The sample shows around 290,000 clones, around 90% of them seen only once. Sequenced sample: PBMCs or T cells enriched from blood (not recorded which). J is TRBJ1-4 and V is TRBV7-9; D uncertain. This sequence originates from a woman younger than 45 who had recovered from COVID-19. The CDR3 here is CASSYQSTNEKLFF. CDR3 nucleotides: TGTGCCAGCAGCTATCAGTCAACTAATGAAAAACTGTTTTTT.